This T cell receptor (beta chain) appears in the sequencing data of a study of T cells after yellow fever vaccination. Study-wide points: One caveat is that FACS-sorted repertoires could contain abundant clonotypes contaminating from the bulk population.

This clonotype has more than one count but fewer than ten. Antigen unknown. Researchers made TCR cDNA using 5'RACE template switching, and this step added a universal primer site and UMIs. TCRdb processed the 5' RACE reads anew with MiXCR; each CDR3 protein has one entry. The sample carries some 350,000 distinct CDR3 sequences, over 8% recorded once. Germline CDR1 is MDHEN and CDR2 is SYDVKM. The CDR3 length is 16 residues. V gave up 3 bases and J gave up 6 bases; unmatched junction bases: 10. This sequence was found in a man aged 18 to 29 who received the YFV17D yellow fever vaccine. The chain recombines TRBV28 with TRBJ1-5; 8 bases line up with TRBD1. The sequencing used PBMCs, collected on the day of the first yellow fever vaccination. The chain's CDR3 is CASSFLPDRVRQPQHF. The CDR3 DNA follows: TGTGCCAGCAGTTTCCTTCCGGACAGGGTCCGTCAGCCCCAGCATTTT.